Listed below are T cell receptor beta chains from one sample, sequenced in a study of radiotherapy plus CTLA-4 blockade in lung cancer. Sequencing used immunoSEQ multiplex PCR; TCRdb keeps in-frame clones, though not all of them. Among around 82,000 clones, 60% to 85% were seen once, and the ten largest hold about 20%. This specimen consisted of peripheral blood, obtained from a patient treated with radiotherapy plus ipilimumab. Receptors originate from a human donor with non-small cell lung cancer whose response to radiotherapy plus ipilimumab could not be evaluated. Some clones in this sample may be carry-over from other donors' samples. The CDR3 runs from the conserved cysteine through the conserved F or W. Each record gives: V gene, CDR3 length, D gene, clone size, J gene, CDR3 protein, CDR3 DNA. The D gene is left open where the match is weak. Some rows have no size entry. The others give once, few or many, or a class for an expanded clone.

V: TRBV5-6
length: 18
D: TRBD2
size: NA
J: TRBJ2-7
CDR3: CASSLGPPGRGAVYEQYF
DNA: TGTGCCAGCAGCTTGGGCCCCCCCGGGCGGGGGGCCGTCTACGAGCAGTACTTC

V: TRBV6-4
length: 16
D: TRBD2
size: NA
J: TRBJ2-1
CDR3: CASSYRAGLPYNEQFF
DNA: TGTGCCAGCAGTTACCGAGCGGGGCTACCTTACAATGAGCAGTTCTTC

V: TRBV5-6
length: 13
D: NA
size: NA
J: TRBJ2-5
CDR3: CASSRVRQETQYF
DNA: TGTGCCAGCAGCCGTGTCAGGCAAGAGACCCAGTACTTC

V: TRBV5-1
length: 14
D: NA
size: NA
J: TRBJ1-1
CDR3: CASAGATGYTEAFF
DNA: TGCGCCAGCGCTGGGGCTACAGGGTACACTGAAGCTTTCTTT

V: TRBV29-1
length: 12
D: NA
size: NA
J: TRBJ1-2
CDR3: CSADSGDYGYTF
DNA: TGCAGCGCCGATTCAGGGGACTATGGCTACACCTTC

V: TRBV15
length: 15
D: TRBD1
size: NA
J: TRBJ1-1
CDR3: CATRMGGQGAAEAFF
DNA: TGTGCCACCAGAATGGGGGGACAGGGGGCGGCTGAAGCTTTCTTT

V: TRBV5-6
length: 14
D: NA
size: once
J: TRBJ2-3
CDR3: CASSLSGAGDTQYF
DNA: TGTGCCAGCAGCCTCTCAGGGGCGGGAGATACGCAGTATTTT

V: TRBV7-9
length: 13
D: TRBD2
size: NA
J: TRBJ2-7
CDR3: CASSARGAYEQYF
DNA: TGTGCCAGCAGCGCGCGGGGGGCGTACGAGCAGTACTTC

V: TRBV9
length: 15
D: TRBD1
size: NA
J: TRBJ1-5
CDR3: CASSVAGTVREPQHF
DNA: TGTGCCAGCAGCGTAGCCGGGACAGTCCGTGAGCCCCAGCATTTT

V: TRBV30
length: 12
D: NA
size: few
J: TRBJ2-1
CDR3: CAWSVLGREQFF
DNA: TGTGCCTGGAGTGTACTCGGTCGTGAGCAGTTCTTC

V: TRBV5-4
length: 16
D: NA
size: once
J: TRBJ2-3
CDR3: CASSPRGRVGTDTQYF
DNA: TGTGCCAGCAGCCCCAGGGGAAGGGTTGGCACAGATACGCAGTATTTT

V: TRBV5-5
length: 15
D: NA
size: NA
J: TRBJ1-3
CDR3: CASSPRGSSGNTIYF
DNA: TGTGCCAGCAGCCCTCGGGGGAGCTCTGGAAACACCATATATTTT

V: TRBV5-1
length: 13
D: TRBD2
size: NA
J: TRBJ2-3
CDR3: CASSSGGGDTQYF
DNA: TGCGCCAGCAGCTCGGGAGGGGGGGATACGCAGTATTTT

V: TRBV28
length: 9
D: NA
size: NA
J: TRBJ1-5
CDR3: CASGPTQHF
DNA: TGTGCCAGCGGCCCGACCCAGCATTTT

V: TRBV5-1
length: 15
D: TRBD2
size: NA
J: TRBJ2-1
CDR3: CASSHTREVYNEQFF
DNA: TGCGCCAGCAGCCACACCCGGGAGGTCTACAATGAGCAGTTCTTC

V: TRBV7-2
length: 12
D: NA
size: NA
J: TRBJ2-7
CDR3: CASSFGVYEQYF
DNA: TGTGCCAGCAGCTTCGGGGTCTACGAGCAGTACTTC

V: TRBV28
length: 11
D: NA
size: once
J: TRBJ1-2
CDR3: CAATGHYGYTF
DNA: TGTGCCGCCACAGGCCACTATGGCTACACCTTC

V: TRBV7-8
length: 14
D: TRBD1
size: NA
J: TRBJ1-6
CDR3: CASSLDRPGSPLHF
DNA: TGTGCCAGCAGCCTGGACAGGCCGGGTTCACCCCTCCACTTT

V: TRBV4-1
length: 16
D: NA
size: NA
J: TRBJ2-4
CDR3: CASSQDGPLGGNIQYF
DNA: TGCGCCAGCAGCCAAGATGGGCCCTTGGGGGGAAACATTCAGTACTTC

V: TRBV2
length: 13
D: NA
size: NA
J: TRBJ2-5
CDR3: CASKLMTAETQYF
DNA: TGTGCCAGCAAGTTAATGACTGCAGAGACCCAGTACTTC